A selection of T cell receptor beta chains follows, all from one sample in a study of T cell changes during pregnancy in multiple sclerosis. Using immunoSEQ multiplex PCR, the repertoire was profiled, and TCRdb retains in-frame clones only, with some absent. The sample has 100,000 to 140,000 clones; less than 95% are singletons. The sequences come from peripheral blood, collected in the third trimester of pregnancy. The receptors were gathered from a female donor in good health, enrolled as a control in a pregnancy study. CDR3s leave out the opening cysteine and the closing phenylalanine or tryptophan. Each record gives: clone size, J gene, V gene, CDR3 protein. Expanded clones get a size class; other rows say once, few or many, or leave the size out.

-	TRBJ1-1	TRBV4-3	ASRHGGEAPF
-	TRBJ2-7	TRBV5-4	ASSLRGGSEQY
-	TRBJ2-3	TRBV7-2	ASSSLTGSTDTQY
once	TRBJ2-5	TRBV5-6	ASSLELGSQRETQY
-	TRBJ1-6	TRBV12-5	ASQQGDNSPLH
-	TRBJ1-2	TRBV5-1	ASSLTGGTYGYT
-	TRBJ2-2	TRBV5-8	ASSFTGQGTGELF
-	TRBJ1-1	TRBV7-3	ASSPGQLTEAF
-	TRBJ2-5	TRBV4-3	ASSQLRRRDVVETQY
-	TRBJ1-2	TRBV25-1	AGSEPGIYGYT
-	TRBJ2-4	TRBV5-4	ASSYTSEGSIQY
once	TRBJ2-7	TRBV6-5	ASRTSGSYEQY
-	TRBJ2-3	TRBV7-8	ASSTEFDTQY
-	TRBJ2-5	TRBV9	ASSILAGSVETQY
-	TRBJ2-3	TRBV5-1	ASSLGGVRDTQY
-	TRBJ2-7	TRBV7-2	ASSLGPSYEQY
-	TRBJ2-2	TRBV6-5	ASRRLSGELF
-	TRBJ1-3	TRBV9	ASSVDEQGSGNTIY
-	TRBJ2-2	TRBV5-1	ASRSTGSNTGELF
-	TRBJ2-3	TRBV5-4	ASSIAGRSTDTQY
-	TRBJ1-2	TRBV12-5	ASGLLPVGGSSGYT
-	TRBJ2-1	TRBV5-1	ASSLLGEVGSYNEQF
-	TRBJ2-1	TRBV18	ASSDGLAGGNEQF
-	TRBJ1-1	TRBV5-1	ASSPQGRYTEAF
-	TRBJ2-7	TRBV7-3	ASSLKGVGEQY
-	TRBJ1-5	TRBV27	ASSLFGGGNQPQH
-	TRBJ2-7	TRBV6-4	ASHKAPLYEQY
-	TRBJ1-2	TRBV27	ASSLGQDLNYGYT
few	TRBJ1-5	TRBV5-8	ASSLERVQPQH
few	TRBJ1-1	TRBV30	AWSVRGNTEAF
once	TRBJ2-3	TRBV29-1	SVWAGSTDTQY
-	TRBJ2-3	TRBV2	ASSNGQAGGMKDTQY
-	TRBJ2-1	TRBV30	AWSWERTLSYNEQF
-	TRBJ1-6	TRBV6-5	ASSRNRGRNSPLH
-	TRBJ1-2	TRBV15	ATSRIPNYGYT
-	TRBJ2-5	TRBV7-3	ASSLMGLAGETQY
-	TRBJ2-7	TRBV19	ASSLARSYEQY
-	TRBJ1-2	TRBV6-5	ASSSTDRAPIGYT
-	TRBJ2-7	TRBV27	ASSMRGSSYEQY
-	TRBJ1-1	TRBV7-2	ASSFNRGATEAF
once	TRBJ2-1	TRBV27	AAGYNEQF
-	TRBJ2-1	TRBV5-4	ASSLTTGSSYNEQF
-	TRBJ1-1	TRBV30	AWRDGQGHTEAF
-	TRBJ2-3	TRBV5-1	ASSAGQGTDTQY
-	TRBJ2-3	TRBV15	ATRQPSTDTQY
-	TRBJ1-4	TRBV10-3	AIQGGTNEKLF
-	TRBJ2-1	TRBV2	ASSHLTSGGANEQF
-	TRBJ1-1	TRBV11-3	ASSLSGIGNTEAF
few	TRBJ1-1	TRBV29-1	SMGVGGAEAF
-	TRBJ2-3	TRBV7-2	ASSLGTARAAQY
-	TRBJ2-1	TRBV5-5	ASSLRGQGPSKEQF